This entry is about one T cell receptor (beta chain). Produced via immunoSEQ multiplex PCR; TCRdb's table is partial and in-frame only. The data contain under 1,100,000 clones, 65% to 80% of them seen just once; the ten biggest clones take up about 1.5%. The record originates from a study of shared clonotypes between healthy human individuals. Looking at the study overall: A donor's plate count was three for CD4 naive and three for CD4 memory; CD8 naive had two and CD8 memory one.

V was pared by 9 bases and J by 2 bases, with 24 bases between. The CDR3 runs 17 residues. The germline gives CDR1 SGHNT, CDR2 YYREEE (reference sequence). Source material: memory CD4+ T cells sorted from blood. Described subset: CD45RA-negative fraction. The rearrangement links TRBV5-4 to TRBJ1-3; D is possibly TRBD1 (5 bases). The receptor was isolated from a young man in good health. Written as DNA, the CDR3 is TGTGCCACTTCGACAGACCCTCCAGGTTCCGCTGGAAACACCATATATTTT. It yields the protein CATSTDPPGSAGNTIYF.